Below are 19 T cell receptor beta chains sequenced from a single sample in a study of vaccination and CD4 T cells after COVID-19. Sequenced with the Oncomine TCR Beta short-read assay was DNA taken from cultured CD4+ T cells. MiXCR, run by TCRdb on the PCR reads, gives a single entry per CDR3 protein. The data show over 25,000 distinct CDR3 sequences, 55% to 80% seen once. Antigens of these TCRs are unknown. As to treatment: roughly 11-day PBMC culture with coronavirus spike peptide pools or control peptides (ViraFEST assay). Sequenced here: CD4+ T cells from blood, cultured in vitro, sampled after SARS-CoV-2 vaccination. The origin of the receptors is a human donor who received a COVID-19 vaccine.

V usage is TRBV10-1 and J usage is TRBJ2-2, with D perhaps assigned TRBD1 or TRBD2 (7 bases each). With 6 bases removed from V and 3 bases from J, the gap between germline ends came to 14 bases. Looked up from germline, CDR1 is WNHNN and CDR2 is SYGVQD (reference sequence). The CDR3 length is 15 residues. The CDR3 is CASSPGGTDTGELFF. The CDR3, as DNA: TGCGCCAGCAGCCCCGGGGGGACAGACACCGGGGAGCTGTTTTTT.

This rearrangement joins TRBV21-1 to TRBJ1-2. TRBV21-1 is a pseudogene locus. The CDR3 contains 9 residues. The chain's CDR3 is CASGYGYTF. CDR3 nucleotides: TGTGCCAGCGGTTATGGCTACACCTTC.

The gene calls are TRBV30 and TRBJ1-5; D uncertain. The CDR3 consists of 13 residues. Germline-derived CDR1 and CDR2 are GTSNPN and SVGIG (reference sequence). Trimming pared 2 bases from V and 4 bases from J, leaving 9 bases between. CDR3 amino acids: CAWSKPFNQPQHF. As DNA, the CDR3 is TGTGCCTGGAGTAAACCGTTTAATCAGCCCCAGCATTTT.

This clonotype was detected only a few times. The CDR3 DNA reads TGTGCCAGCAGCTTGGCCGGTGTGGTAGGTGAGACCCAGTACTTC. It is translated as CASSLAGVVGETQYF. The chain uses TRBV5-4 and TRBJ2-5; D is undetermined. Per the germline V gene, CDR1 is SGHNT and CDR2 is YYREEE (reference sequence). The CDR3 has 15 residues. The ends were cut back, 0 bases at V and 5 bases at J, with 14 bases in the middle.

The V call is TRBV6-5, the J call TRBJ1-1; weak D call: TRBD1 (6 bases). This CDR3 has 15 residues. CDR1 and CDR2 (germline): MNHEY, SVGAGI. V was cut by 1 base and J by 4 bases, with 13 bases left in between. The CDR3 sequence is CASSYFPGASTEAFF. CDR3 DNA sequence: TGTGCCAGCAGTTACTTCCCGGGGGCGAGCACTGAAGCTTTCTTT.

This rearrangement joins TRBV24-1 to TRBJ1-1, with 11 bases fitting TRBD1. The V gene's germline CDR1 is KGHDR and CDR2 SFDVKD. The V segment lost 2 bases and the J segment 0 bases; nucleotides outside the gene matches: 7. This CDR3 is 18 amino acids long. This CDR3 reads CATSDSPGQGELNTEAFF. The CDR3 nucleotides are TGTGCCACCAGTGATTCCCCGGGACAGGGGGAACTGAACACTGAAGCTTTCTTT.

The CDR3 DNA reads TGTGCCACCAGTGATTTTGGGACCGGGACAGGTTATCGCTACACCTTC. It encodes CATSDFGTGTGYRYTF. The chain carries TRBV24-1 and TRBJ1-2, with TRBD1 identical over 8 bases. Germline V gene sequence: CDR1 KGHDR, CDR2 SFDVKD. With V trimmed by 1 base and J by 9 bases, 12 bases remained unmatched. CDR3 size: 16 residues.

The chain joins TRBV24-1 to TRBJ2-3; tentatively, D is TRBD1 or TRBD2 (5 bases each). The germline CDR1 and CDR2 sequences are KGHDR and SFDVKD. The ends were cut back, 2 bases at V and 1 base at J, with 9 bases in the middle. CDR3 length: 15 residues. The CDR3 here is CATSDSGRGTDTQYF. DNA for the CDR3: TGTGCCACCAGTGATTCGGGGCGGGGCACAGATACGCAGTATTTT.

CDR3: CASSLWGRAADTQYF. For the CDR3, the DNA is TGTGCCAGCAGTTTATGGGGCCGAGCGGCAGATACGCAGTATTTT. This sequence joins TRBV27 and TRBJ2-3; perhaps D is TRBD1 or TRBD2 (5 bases each). With 1 base removed from V and 4 bases from J, the gap between germline ends came to 12 bases. This CDR3 has 15 amino acids. The germline gives CDR1 MNHEY, CDR2 SMNVEV (reference sequence).

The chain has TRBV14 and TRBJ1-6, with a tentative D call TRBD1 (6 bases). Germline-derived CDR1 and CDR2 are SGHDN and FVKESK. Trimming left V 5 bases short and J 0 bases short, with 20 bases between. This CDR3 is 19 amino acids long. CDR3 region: CASSSRGQGFTSYNSPLHF. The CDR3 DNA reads TGTGCCAGCAGCTCCCGGGGGCAGGGGTTTACCTCCTATAATTCACCCCTCCACTTT.

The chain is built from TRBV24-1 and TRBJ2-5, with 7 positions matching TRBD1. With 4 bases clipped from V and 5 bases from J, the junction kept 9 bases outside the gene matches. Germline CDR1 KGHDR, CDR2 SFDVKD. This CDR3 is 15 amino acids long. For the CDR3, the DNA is TGTGCCACCAGTGAGTACAGGGGTGGAAAGGAGACCCAGTACTTC. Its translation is CATSEYRGGKETQYF.

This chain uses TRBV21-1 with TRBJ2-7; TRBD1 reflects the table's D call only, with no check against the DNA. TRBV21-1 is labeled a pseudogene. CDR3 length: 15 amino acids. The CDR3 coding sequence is TGTGCCAGCAGCAAAGATAAGGACAGGGCCCACGAGCAGTACTTC. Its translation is CASSKDKDRAHEQYF.

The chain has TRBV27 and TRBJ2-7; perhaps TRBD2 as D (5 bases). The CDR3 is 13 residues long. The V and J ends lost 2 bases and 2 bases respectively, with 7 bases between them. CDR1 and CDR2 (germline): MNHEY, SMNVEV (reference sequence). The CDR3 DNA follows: TGTGCCAGCAGTTTAGCGGGTACCTACGAGCAGTACTTC. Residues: CASSLAGTYEQYF.

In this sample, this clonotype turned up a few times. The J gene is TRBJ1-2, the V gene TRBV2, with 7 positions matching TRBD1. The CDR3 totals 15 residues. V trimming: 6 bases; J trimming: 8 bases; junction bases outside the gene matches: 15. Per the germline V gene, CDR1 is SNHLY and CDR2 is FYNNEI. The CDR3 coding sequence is TGTGCCAGCAGCTTTATAGACCGGGACAGAGGCGGCTACACCTTC. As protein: CASSFIDRDRGGYTF.

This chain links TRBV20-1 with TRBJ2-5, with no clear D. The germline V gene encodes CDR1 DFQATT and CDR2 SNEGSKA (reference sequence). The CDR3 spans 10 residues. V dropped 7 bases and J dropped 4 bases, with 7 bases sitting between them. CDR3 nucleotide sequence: TGCAGTGGTGGTTCAGAGACCCAGTACTTC. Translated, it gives CSGGSETQYF.

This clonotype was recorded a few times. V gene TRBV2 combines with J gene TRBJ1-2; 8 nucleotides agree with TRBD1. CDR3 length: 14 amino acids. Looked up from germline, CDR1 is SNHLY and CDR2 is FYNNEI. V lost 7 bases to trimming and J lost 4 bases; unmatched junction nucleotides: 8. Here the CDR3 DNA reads TGTGCCAGCAACCAAGACAGGGGCTTCTATGGCTACACCTTC. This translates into CASNQDRGFYGYTF.

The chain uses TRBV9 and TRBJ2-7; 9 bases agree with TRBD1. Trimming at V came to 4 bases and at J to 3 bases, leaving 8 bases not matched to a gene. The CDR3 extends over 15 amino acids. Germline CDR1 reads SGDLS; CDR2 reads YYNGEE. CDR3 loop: CASSPLPGQGYEQYF. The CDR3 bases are TGTGCCAGCAGCCCACTGCCGGGACAGGGCTACGAGCAGTACTTC. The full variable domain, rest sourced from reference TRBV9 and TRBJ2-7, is DSGVTQTPKHLITATGQRVTLRCSPRSGDLSVYWYQQSLDQGLQFLIQYYNGEERAKGNILERFSAQQFPDLHSELNLSSLELGDSALYFCASSPLPGQGYEQYFGPGTRLTVT.

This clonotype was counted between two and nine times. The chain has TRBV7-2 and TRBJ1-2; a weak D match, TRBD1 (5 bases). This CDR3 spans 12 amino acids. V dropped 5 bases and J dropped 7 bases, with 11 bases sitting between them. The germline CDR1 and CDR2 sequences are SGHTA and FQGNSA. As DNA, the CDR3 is TGTGCCAGCAGCGCCACCAGGGCTGGCTACACCTTC. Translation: CASSATRAGYTF.

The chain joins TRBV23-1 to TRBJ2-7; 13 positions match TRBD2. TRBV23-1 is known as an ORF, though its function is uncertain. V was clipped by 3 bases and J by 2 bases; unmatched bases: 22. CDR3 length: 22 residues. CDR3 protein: CASSHGGQGKRTSGGLPYEQYF. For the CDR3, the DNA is TGCGCCAGCAGTCACGGGGGACAGGGAAAGAGGACTAGCGGGGGCCTACCCTACGAGCAGTACTTC.